This TCR beta chain was documented in a study of blood T cell repertoires in COVID-19. In the authors' workflow: Researchers report that nucleated cell counts were estimated from reference gene primer amplification. Libraries were prepared by immunoSEQ multiplex PCR; TCRdb keeps only in-frame clonotypes and omits some of them. The DNA was the basis for D and trimming; V, J and clone size are from that table. The sample shows 150,000 or so clones, roughly 76% of them seen only once. Germline CDR1 and CDR2: SGDLS and YYNGEE. Trimming cost V 5 bases and J 2 bases; bases outside gene matches: 11. The CDR3 totals 17 residues.

This chain links TRBV9 with TRBJ2-1; 9 nucleotides match TRBD2. The sequence came from a human donor with acute or convalescent COVID-19. The donor label of this sample is uncertain. The sample taken for sequencing was peripheral blood. CDR3 sequence: CASSSPRGLATYNEQFF. CDR3 sequence (DNA): TGTGCCAGCAGTTCTCCCCGGGGACTAGCTACCTACAATGAGCAGTTCTTC. Full variable domain (remainder filled in from reference TRBV9 and TRBJ2-1): DSGVTQTPKHLITATGQRVTLRCSPRSGDLSVYWYQQSLDQGLQFLIQYYNGEERAKGNILERFSAQQFPDLHSELNLSSLELGDSALYFCASSSPRGLATYNEQFFGPGTRLTVL.